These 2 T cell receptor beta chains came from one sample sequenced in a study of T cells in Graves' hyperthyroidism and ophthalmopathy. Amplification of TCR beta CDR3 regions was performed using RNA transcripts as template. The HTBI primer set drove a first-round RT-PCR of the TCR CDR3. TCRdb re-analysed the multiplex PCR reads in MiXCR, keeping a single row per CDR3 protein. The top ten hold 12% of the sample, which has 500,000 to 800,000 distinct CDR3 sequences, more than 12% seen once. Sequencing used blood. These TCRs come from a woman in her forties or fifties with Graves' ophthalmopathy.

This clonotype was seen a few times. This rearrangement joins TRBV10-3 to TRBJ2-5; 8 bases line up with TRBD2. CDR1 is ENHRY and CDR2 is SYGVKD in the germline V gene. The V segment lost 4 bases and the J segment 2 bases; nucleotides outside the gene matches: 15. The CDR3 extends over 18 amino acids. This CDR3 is CAISGTTSGRRGQETQYF. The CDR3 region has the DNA TGTGCCATCAGTGGCACTACGAGCGGGAGAAGGGGACAAGAGACCCAGTACTTC.

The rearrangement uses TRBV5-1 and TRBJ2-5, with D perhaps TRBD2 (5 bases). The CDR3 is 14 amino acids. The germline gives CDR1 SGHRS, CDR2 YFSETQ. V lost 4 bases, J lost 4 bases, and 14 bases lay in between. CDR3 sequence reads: CASSGEFHVETQYF. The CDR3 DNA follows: TGCGCCAGCAGCGGGGAGTTCCATGTAGAGACCCAGTACTTC.